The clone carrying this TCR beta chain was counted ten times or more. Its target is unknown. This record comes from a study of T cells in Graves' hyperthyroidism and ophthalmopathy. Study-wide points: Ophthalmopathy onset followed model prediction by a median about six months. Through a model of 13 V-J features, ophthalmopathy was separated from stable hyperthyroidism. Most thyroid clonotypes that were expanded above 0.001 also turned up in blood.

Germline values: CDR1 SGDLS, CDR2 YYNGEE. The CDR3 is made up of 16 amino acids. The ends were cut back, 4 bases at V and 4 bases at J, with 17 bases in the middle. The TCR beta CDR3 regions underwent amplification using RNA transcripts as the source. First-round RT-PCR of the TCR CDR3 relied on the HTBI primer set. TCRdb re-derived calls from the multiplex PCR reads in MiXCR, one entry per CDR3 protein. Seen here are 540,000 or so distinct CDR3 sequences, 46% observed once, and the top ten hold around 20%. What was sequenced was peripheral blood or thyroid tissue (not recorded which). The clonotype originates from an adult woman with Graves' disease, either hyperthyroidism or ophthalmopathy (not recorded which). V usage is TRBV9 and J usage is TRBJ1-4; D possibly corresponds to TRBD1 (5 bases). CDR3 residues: CASSPRPGTGNEKLFF. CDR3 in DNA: TGTGCCAGCAGCCCACGTCCCGGGACTGGTAATGAAAAACTGTTTTTT.